This passage covers 25 T cell receptor beta chains from one sample sequenced in a study of Graves' ophthalmopathy and Graves' hyperthyroidism. Beta-chain TCR CDR3 regions were amplified from RNA transcripts. RT-PCR was first run with HTBI primers, then multiplex PCR in a second round. Each CDR3 protein is one row after TCRdb ran MiXCR on the multiplex PCR reads. The table includes about 620,000 distinct CDR3 sequences, 20% to 25% detected once. Sequencing was performed on peripheral blood. These receptors came from a woman between 18 and 29 years old with stable Graves' hyperthyroidism. Some clones in this sample may be carry-over from other donors' samples.

This clonotype was detected only once. J is TRBJ1-2 and V is TRBV6-4; 7 bases line up with TRBD1. The CDR3 is 13 amino acids. The germline gives CDR1 MRHNA, CDR2 SNTAGT. With 7 bases clipped from V and 6 bases from J, the junction kept 8 bases outside the gene matches. DNA of the CDR3: TGTGCCAGCAACATCGGAACAGGGGATGGCTACACCTTC. This gives the protein CASNIGTGDGYTF.

This clonotype has at least ten counts. The chain couples TRBV10-3 to TRBJ2-5; TRBD1 aligns across 8 bases. The CDR3 runs to 16 residues. Germline V gene lookup returns CDR1 ENHRY and CDR2 SYGVKD. After removal of 3 bases from V and 4 bases from J, the junction contained 10 bases not matched to a gene. This CDR3 is CAISEHPGQVGETQYF. The CDR3 region has the DNA TGTGCCATCAGTGAACACCCGGGACAGGTGGGAGAGACCCAGTACTTC.

This clonotype has a count of ten or more. The genes are TRBV6-5 and TRBJ2-2; 9 bases are shared with TRBD1. Germline V gene lookup returns CDR1 MNHEY and CDR2 SVGAGI. V shed 4 bases, J shed 4 bases, and the junction held 4 bases outside the gene matches. This CDR3 spans 15 amino acids. CDR3 nucleotides: TGTGCCAGCAGTTGGGGGACAGGGACCACCGGGGAGCTGTTTTTT. Amino acids: CASSWGTGTTGELFF.

The V gene is TRBV2, the J gene TRBJ2-7; 8 bases are a match to TRBD1. The CDR3 runs 15 residues. The trim removed 5 bases at V and 9 bases at J, leaving 15 bases unmatched. CDR1 and CDR2 (germline): SNHLY, FYNNEI. The chain's CDR3 is CASSSGTGHRPGQYF. The CDR3 DNA sequence: TGTGCCAGCAGTTCCGGGACAGGACACAGACCAGGGCAGTACTTC.

The rearrangement joins TRBV12-3 or TRBV12-4 to TRBJ1-5, with unresolved D. V lost 0 bases and J 2 bases, leaving 14 bases between the germline ends. This CDR3 contains 17 residues. Written as DNA, the CDR3 is TGTGCCAGCAGTTTAGCGTGGACCCGCCTAGGCAATCAGCCCCAGCATTTT. It codes for CASSLAWTRLGNQPQHF.

This clonotype was detected only a few times. A much larger clone differs from this one at a single base, so this may be a read error. This chain links TRBV20-1 with TRBJ2-7, with TRBD1 matching 10 bases. Unmatched junction bases numbered 1, after V lost 3 bases and J lost 5 bases. Germline values: CDR1 DFQATT, CDR2 SNEGSKA (reference sequence). The CDR3 extends over 12 amino acids. CDR3 amino acids: CSARTGGDEQYF. The CDR3, as DNA: TGCAGTGCTAGGACAGGGGGCGACGAGCAGTACTTC.

The V and J genes are TRBV6-2 or TRBV6-3 and TRBJ1-1; D is perhaps TRBD1 (5 bases). The V end lost 4 bases, the J end lost 5 bases, and 14 bases lay between the germline ends. The CDR3 runs to 14 residues. Germline lookup yields CDR1 MNHEY and CDR2 SVGEGT. The CDR3 coding sequence is TGTGCCAGCAGTTCTCCGGCAGGGATAACTGAAGCTTTCTTT. Protein product: CASSSPAGITEAFF.

This clonotype has at least ten counts. No conserved phenylalanine or tryptophan is present at the end of the CDR3, so a read error is the likely explanation. The gene calls are TRBV29-1 and TRBJ1-2, with 8 bases identical to TRBD1. Germline V gene data show CDR1 as SQVTM and CDR2 as ANQGSEA. J was trimmed by 7 bases and V by 4 bases; bases with no gene match: 5. CDR3 length: 12 amino acids. The CDR3 region is CSVGTGLSGYTL. The CDR3 DNA is TGCAGCGTTGGGACAGGGTTGAGTGGCTACACCCTC.

This clonotype was counted ten times or more. CDR3 residues: CASSGYKGADTEAFF. The CDR3, as DNA: TGTGCCAGCTCGGGGTATAAGGGGGCGGACACTGAAGCTTTCTTT. The chain joins TRBV19 to TRBJ1-1, with TRBD1 matching over 7 bases. This CDR3 is 15 amino acids long. V shed 9 bases and J 3 bases; nucleotides not matched to a gene: 13. Looked up from germline, CDR1 is LNHDA and CDR2 is SQIVND (reference sequence).

The chain carries TRBV2 and TRBJ1-2; D uncertain. CDR3 size: 13 residues. Germline V gene sequence: CDR1 SNHLY, CDR2 FYNNEI. Trimming left V 4 bases short and J 1 base short, with 7 bases between. CDR3 coding DNA: TGTGCCAGCAGTGCGGCCTATAACTATGGCTACACCTTC. Translated: CASSAAYNYGYTF. The full variable domain, completed using reference TRBV2 and TRBJ1-2, is EPEVTQTPSHQVTQMGQEVILRCVPISNHLYFYWYRQILGQKVEFLVSFYNNEISEKSEIFDDQFSVERPDGSNFTLKIRSTKLEDSAMYFCASSAAYNYGYTFGSGTRLTVV.

The chain has TRBV6-5 and TRBJ2-5, with D possibly TRBD2 on 5 matching bases. V lost 4 bases and J lost 5, with 14 bases in between. Per germline, CDR1 MNHEY and CDR2 SVGAGI. CDR3 length: 14 residues. The CDR3 reads CASSSGEGYETQYF. In DNA, the CDR3 is TGTGCCAGCAGTTCTGGCGAGGGCTATGAGACCCAGTACTTC.

V and J are TRBV12-3 or TRBV12-4 and TRBJ2-5; TRBD2 agrees at 11 bases. Losses at the gene ends were 6 bases for V and 1 base for J; bases not matched to a gene: 7. The CDR3 sequence is 16 residues long. The CDR3 DNA sequence: TGTGCCAGCAGCTCCGGGACTAGCGGCAGCCAAGAGACCCAGTACTTC. It is translated as CASSSGTSGSQETQYF.

The chain links TRBV18 to TRBJ2-7; D uncertain. CDR1 is KGHSH and CDR2 is LQKENI in the germline V gene. The ends were cut back, 2 bases at V and 2 bases at J, with 10 bases in the middle. This CDR3 region has 14 residues. The CDR3: CASSPTTATYEQYF. CDR3 DNA sequence: TGTGCCAGCTCACCAACCACTGCTACCTACGAGCAGTACTTC. The variable domain in full, completed from reference TRBV18 and TRBJ2-7, reads NAGVMQNPRHLVRRRGQEARLRCSPMKGHSHVYWYRQLPEEGLKFMVYLQKENIIDESGMPKERFSAEFPKEGPSILRIQQVVRGDSAAYFCASSPTTATYEQYFGPGTRLTVT.

This clonotype was observed many times. The rearrangement joins TRBV6-1 to TRBJ1-1; perhaps TRBD1 as D (6 bases). The germline V gene encodes CDR1 MNHNS and CDR2 SASEGT. The CDR3 contains 15 residues. The V and J ends lost 5 bases and 2 bases respectively, with 15 bases between them. The CDR3 bases are TGTGCCAGCAGTACCACTACAGGGCCCAACACTGAAGCTTTCTTT. This sequence encodes CASSTTTGPNTEAFF.

The genes are TRBV28 and TRBJ1-6; D is perhaps TRBD1 (5 bases). V shed 4 bases and J shed 3 bases, with 13 bases lying between them. There are 16 residues in the CDR3. Germline V lookup: CDR1 MDHEN, CDR2 SYDVKM. This chain's CDR3 is CASSSPGDHYNSPLHF. DNA for the CDR3: TGTGCCAGCAGTTCCCCGGGGGACCACTATAATTCACCCCTCCACTTT.

This clonotype was seen a few times. In this CDR3 the conserved last residue, phenylalanine or tryptophan, is missing, so a read error is likely. The genes are TRBV9 and TRBJ1-2; D is ambiguous. The germline V and J ends were trimmed by 3 bases and 3 bases, with 21 bases remaining between them. Germline V gene sequence: CDR1 SGDLS, CDR2 YYNGEE. The CDR3 is 17 amino acids. Here the CDR3 DNA reads TGTGCCAGCAGCGCTAGGAGGTCCCCCCTATTCCACTATGGCTACACCTCC. Protein: CASSARRSPLFHYGYTS.

In this sample, this clonotype turned up many times. CDR3 amino acids: CASSLLTTWYRNTEAFF. The CDR3 DNA sequence: TGTGCCAGCAGCCTTCTGACCACTTGGTATCGGAACACTGAAGCTTTCTTT. The chain recombines TRBV14 with TRBJ1-1; D is unresolved. CDR1 and CDR2 (germline): SGHDN, FVKESK. The CDR3 runs to 17 residues. Trimming left V 4 bases short and J 1 base short, with 19 bases between.

This clonotype was counted ten times or more. The rearrangement links TRBV20-1 to TRBJ2-7; D remains ambiguous. Germline V gene sequence: CDR1 DFQATT, CDR2 SNEGSKA (reference sequence). Trimming pared 0 bases from V and 0 bases from J, leaving 12 bases between. The CDR3 has 15 residues. The CDR3 protein is CSAREGSFSSYEQYF. The CDR3 DNA follows: TGCAGTGCTAGAGAGGGTAGCTTCTCCTCCTACGAGCAGTACTTC.

This clonotype was detected ten times or more. The CDR3 DNA is TGTGCCAGCATTGGACAGGGGGGGAACACTGAAGCTTTCTTT. This gives the protein CASIGQGGNTEAFF. The rearrangement links TRBV2 to TRBJ1-1, with 10 bases identical to TRBD1. J lost 1 base, V lost 7 bases, and 3 bases had no gene match. The germline CDR1 and CDR2 sequences are SNHLY and FYNNEI. This CDR3 is 14 amino acids long.

This clonotype was seen many times. The V and J genes are TRBV20-1 and TRBJ2-7; D may match TRBD1 or TRBD2 (6 bases each). The CDR3 totals 15 residues. The V end was cut by 0 bases, the J end by 1 base, with 13 bases between. The germline V gene has CDR1 DFQATT and CDR2 SNEGSKA (reference sequence). The CDR3 region has the DNA TGCAGTGCTAGAGATGGGGGCCGGGGGTCCTACGAGCAGTACTTC. This sequence encodes CSARDGGRGSYEQYF.

This clonotype has at least ten counts. The chain recombines TRBV27 with TRBJ2-5; a possible D gene is TRBD2 (6 bases). The CDR3 consists of 16 residues. Germline V gives CDR1 MNHEY, CDR2 SMNVEV (reference sequence). Deletions cut 1 base from V and 4 bases from J, with 16 bases between. In nucleotides, the CDR3 is TGTGCCAGCAGTTTATTCGGGAGTGGTTTGGGAGAGACCCAGTACTTC. This sequence encodes CASSLFGSGLGETQYF.

In this sample, this clonotype turned up many times. The chain recombines TRBV6-2 or TRBV6-3 with TRBJ1-5; D unresolved. V was clipped by 7 bases and J by 3 bases, with 13 bases between them. The CDR3 runs to 14 residues. Germline lookup yields CDR1 MNHEY and CDR2 SVGEGT. CDR3 bases: TGTGCCAGCATGAGCGGGTCCACCAATCAGCCCCAGCATTTT. Translated: CASMSGSTNQPQHF.

V gene TRBV12-3 or TRBV12-4 combines with J gene TRBJ2-5, with D perhaps matching TRBD1 or TRBD2 (5 bases each). The CDR3 totals 17 residues. The V end was cut by 5 bases, the J end by 2 bases, with 21 bases between. CDR3 nucleotides: TGTGCCAGCAGTCCATGGGCCCGGGACCCAATTCAAGAGACCCAGTACTTC. It is translated as CASSPWARDPIQETQYF.

The chain couples TRBV28 to TRBJ1-1, with a possible D match to TRBD1 (5 bases). Looked up from germline, CDR1 is MDHEN and CDR2 is SYDVKM. V lost 3 bases, J lost 11 bases, and 10 bases lay in between. The CDR3 length is 11 residues. CDR3 bases: TGTGCCAGCAGTTTCCCCTGGGGGGCTTTCTTT. This gives the protein CASSFPWGAFF.

The chain joins TRBV13 to TRBJ2-2; TRBD2 matches 7 bases. The CDR3 covers 16 residues. CDR1 is PRHDT, CDR2 FYEKMQ, per germline (reference sequence). The ends lost 0 bases at V and 3 bases at J; junction bases unmatched: 4. CDR3 in amino acids: CASSLGRGSDTGELFF. CDR3 coding DNA: TGTGCCAGCAGCTTAGGGCGGGGGTCGGACACCGGGGAGCTGTTTTTT.